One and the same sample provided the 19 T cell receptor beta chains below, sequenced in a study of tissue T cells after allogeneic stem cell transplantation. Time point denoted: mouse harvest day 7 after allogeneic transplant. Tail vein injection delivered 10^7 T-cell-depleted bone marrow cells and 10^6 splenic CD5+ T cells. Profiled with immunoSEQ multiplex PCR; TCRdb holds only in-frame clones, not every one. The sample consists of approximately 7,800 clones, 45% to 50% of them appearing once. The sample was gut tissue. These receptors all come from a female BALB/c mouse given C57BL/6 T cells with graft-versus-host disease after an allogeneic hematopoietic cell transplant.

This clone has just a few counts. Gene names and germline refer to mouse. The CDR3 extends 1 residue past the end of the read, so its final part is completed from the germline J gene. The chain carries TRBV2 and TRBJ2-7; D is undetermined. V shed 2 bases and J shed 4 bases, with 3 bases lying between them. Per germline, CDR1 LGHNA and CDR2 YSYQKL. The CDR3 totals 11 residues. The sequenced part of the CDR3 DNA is TGTGCCAGCAGCCAAAATTATGAACAGTAC. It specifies CASSQNYEQY. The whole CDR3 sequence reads CASSQNYEQYF.

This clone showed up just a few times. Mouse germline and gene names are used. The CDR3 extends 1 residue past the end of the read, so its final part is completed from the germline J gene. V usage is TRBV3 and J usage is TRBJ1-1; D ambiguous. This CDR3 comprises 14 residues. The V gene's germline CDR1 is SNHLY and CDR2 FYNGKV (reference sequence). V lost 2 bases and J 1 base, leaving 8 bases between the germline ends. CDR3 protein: CASSLNPGNTEVFF. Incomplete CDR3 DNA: TGTGCCAGCAGCTTAAACCCAGGGAACACAGAAGTCTTC. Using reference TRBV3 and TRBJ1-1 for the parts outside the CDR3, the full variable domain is GPKVLQIPSHQIIDMGQMVTLNCDPVSNHLYFYWYKQILGQQMEFLVNFYNGKVMEKSKLFKDQFSVERPDGSYFTLKIQPTALEDSAVYFCASSLNPGNTEVFFGKGTRLTVV.

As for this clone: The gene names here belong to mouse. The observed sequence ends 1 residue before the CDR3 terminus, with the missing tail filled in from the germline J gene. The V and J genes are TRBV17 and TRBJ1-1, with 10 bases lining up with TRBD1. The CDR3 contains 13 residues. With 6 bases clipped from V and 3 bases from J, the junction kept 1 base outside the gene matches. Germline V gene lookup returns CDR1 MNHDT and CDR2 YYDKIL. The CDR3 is CASRGQGYTEVFF. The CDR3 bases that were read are TGTGCTAGCAGGGGACAGGGGTACACAGAAGTCTTC. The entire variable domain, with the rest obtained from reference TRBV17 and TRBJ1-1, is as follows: DTTVKQNPRYKLARVGKPVNLICSQTMNHDTMYWYQKKPNQAPKLLLFYYDKILNREADTFEKFQSSRPNNSFCSLYIGSAGLEYSAMYLCASRGQGYTEVFFGKGTRLTVV.

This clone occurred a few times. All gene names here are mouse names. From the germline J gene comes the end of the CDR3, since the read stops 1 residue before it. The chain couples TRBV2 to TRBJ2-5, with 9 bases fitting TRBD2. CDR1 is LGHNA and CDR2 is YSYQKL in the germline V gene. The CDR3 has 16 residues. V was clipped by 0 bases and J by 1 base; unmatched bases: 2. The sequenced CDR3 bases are TGTGCCAGCAGCCAAGACTGGGGGGGATACCAAGACACCCAGTAC. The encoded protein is CASSQDWGGYQDTQY. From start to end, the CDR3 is CASSQDWGGYQDTQYF.

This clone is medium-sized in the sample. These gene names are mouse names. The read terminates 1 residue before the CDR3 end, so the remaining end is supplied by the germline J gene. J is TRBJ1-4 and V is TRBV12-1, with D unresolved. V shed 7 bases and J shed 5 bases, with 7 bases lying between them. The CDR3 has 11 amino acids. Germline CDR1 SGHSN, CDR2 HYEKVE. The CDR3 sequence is CARWGNERLFF. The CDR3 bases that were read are TGTGCCAGGTGGGGAAACGAAAGATTATTT.

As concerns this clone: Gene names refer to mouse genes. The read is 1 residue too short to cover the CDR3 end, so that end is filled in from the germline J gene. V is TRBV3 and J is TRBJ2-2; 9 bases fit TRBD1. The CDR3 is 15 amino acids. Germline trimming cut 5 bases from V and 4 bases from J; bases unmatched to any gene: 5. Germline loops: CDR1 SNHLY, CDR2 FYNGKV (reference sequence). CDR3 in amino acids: CASSRTGEGTGQLYF. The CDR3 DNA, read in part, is TGTGCCAGCAGCCGGACAGGGGAGGGCACCGGGCAGCTCTAC.

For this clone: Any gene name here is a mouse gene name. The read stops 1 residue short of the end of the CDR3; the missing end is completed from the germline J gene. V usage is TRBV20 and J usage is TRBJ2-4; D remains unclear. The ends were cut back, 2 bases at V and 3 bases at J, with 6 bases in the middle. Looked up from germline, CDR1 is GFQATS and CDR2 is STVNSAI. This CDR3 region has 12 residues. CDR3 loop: CGARRRQNTLYF. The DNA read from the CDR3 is TGTGGTGCTAGGCGGCGACAAAACACCTTGTAC.

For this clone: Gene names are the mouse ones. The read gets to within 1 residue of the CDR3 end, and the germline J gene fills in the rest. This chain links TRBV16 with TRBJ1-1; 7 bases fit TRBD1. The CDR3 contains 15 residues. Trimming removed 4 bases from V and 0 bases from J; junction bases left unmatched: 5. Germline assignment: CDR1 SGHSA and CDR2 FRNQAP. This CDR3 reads CASSSTGTANTEVFF. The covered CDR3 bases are TGTGCAAGCAGCTCTACCGGGACAGCAAACACAGAAGTCTTC.

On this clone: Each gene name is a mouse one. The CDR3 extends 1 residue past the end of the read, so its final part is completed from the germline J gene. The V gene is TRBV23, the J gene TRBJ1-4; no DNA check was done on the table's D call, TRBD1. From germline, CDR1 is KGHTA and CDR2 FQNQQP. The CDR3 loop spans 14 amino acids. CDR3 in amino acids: CSSSQGTGNERLFF. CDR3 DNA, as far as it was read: TGCTCCAGCAGTCAAGGGACAGGGAACGAAAGATTATTT.

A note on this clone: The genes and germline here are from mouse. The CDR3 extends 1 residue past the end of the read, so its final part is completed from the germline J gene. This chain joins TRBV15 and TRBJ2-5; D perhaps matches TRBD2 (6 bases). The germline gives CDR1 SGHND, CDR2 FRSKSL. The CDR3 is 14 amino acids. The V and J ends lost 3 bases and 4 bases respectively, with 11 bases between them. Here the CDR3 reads CASSFLLGEDTQYF. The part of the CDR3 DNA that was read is TGTGCCAGCAGTTTCTTACTGGGAGAAGACACCCAGTAC. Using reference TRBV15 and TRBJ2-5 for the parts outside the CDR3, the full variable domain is DAGVTQTPRHEVAEKGQTIILKCEPVSGHNDLFWYRQTKIQGLELLSYFRSKSLMEDGGAFKDRFKAEMLNSSFSTLKIQPTEPKDSAVYLCASSFLLGEDTQYFGPGTRLLVL.

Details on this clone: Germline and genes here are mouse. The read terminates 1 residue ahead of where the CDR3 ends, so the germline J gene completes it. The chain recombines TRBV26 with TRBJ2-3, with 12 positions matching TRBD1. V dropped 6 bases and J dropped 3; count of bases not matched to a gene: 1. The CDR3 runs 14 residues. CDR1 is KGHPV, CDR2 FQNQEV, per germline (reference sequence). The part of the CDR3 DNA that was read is TGTGCCAGCAGGGGACAGGGGGCAGCAGAAACGCTGTAT. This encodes CASRGQGAAETLY. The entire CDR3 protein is CASRGQGAAETLYF.

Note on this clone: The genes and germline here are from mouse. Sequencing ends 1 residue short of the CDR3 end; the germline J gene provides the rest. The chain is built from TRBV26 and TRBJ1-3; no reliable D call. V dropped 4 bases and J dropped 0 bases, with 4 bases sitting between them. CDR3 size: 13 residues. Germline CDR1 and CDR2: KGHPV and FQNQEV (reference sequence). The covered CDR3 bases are TGTGCCAGCAGTCCAGATTCTGGAAATACGCTCTAT. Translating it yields CASSPDSGNTLY. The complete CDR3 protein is CASSPDSGNTLYF.

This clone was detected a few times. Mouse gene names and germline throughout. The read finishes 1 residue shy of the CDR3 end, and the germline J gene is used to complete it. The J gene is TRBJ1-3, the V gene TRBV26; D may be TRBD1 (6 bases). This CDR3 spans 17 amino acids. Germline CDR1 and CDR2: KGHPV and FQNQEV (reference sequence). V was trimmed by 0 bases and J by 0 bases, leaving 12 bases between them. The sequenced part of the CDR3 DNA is TGTGCCAGCAGTCTGTCGCGGGACAAGAATTCTGGAAATACGCTCTAT. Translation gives CASSLSRDKNSGNTLY. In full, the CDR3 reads CASSLSRDKNSGNTLYF.

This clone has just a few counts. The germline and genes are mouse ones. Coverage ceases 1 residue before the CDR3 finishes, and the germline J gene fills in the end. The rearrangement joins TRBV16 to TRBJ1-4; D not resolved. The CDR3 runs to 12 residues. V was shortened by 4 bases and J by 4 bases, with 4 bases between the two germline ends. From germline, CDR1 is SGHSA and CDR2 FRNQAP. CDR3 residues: CASSSYNERLFF. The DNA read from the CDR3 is TGTGCAAGCAGCTCGTACAACGAAAGATTATTT.

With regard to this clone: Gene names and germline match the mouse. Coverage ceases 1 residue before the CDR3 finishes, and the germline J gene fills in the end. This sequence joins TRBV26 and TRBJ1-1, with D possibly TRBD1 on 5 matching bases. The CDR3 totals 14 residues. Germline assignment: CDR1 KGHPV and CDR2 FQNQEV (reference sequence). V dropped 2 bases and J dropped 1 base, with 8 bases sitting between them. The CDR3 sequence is CASSLGALNTEVFF. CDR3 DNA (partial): TGTGCCAGCAGTCTGGGGGCCCTAAACACAGAAGTCTTC.

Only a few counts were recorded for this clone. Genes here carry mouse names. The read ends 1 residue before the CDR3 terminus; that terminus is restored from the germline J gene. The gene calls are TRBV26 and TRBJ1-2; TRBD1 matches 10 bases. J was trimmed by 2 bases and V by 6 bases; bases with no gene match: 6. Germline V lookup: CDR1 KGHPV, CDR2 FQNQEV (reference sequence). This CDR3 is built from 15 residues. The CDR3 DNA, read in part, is TGTGCCAGCAGCAGACAGGGGGCGCGGAACTCCGACTACACC. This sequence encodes CASSRQGARNSDYT. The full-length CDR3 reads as CASSRQGARNSDYTF.

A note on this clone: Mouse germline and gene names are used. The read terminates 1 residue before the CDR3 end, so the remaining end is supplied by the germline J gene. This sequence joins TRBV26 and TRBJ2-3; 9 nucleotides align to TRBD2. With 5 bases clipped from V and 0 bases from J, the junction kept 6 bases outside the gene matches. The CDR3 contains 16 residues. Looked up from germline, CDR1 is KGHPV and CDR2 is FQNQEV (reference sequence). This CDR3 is CASSFRLGASAETLYF. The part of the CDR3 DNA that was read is TGTGCCAGCAGTTTCCGACTGGGGGCTAGTGCAGAAACGCTGTAT.

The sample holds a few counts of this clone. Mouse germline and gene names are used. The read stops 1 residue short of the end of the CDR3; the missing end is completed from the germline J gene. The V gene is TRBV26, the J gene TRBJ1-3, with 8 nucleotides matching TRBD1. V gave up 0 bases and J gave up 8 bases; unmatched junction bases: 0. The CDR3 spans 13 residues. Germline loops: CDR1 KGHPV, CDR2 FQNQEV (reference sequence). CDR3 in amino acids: CASSLSTGDTLYF. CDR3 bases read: TGTGCCAGCAGTCTGTCGACAGGGGATACGCTCTAT. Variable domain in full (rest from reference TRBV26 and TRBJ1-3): NSKVIQTPRYLVKGQGQKAKMRCIPEKGHPVVFWYQQNKNNEFKFLINFQNQEVLQQIDMTEKRFSAECPSNSPCSLEIQSSEAGDSALYLCASSLSTGDTLYFGEGSRLIVV.

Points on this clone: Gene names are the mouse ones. CDR3 loop: CSSRTGGALEQYF. The covered CDR3 bases are TGTAGTTCCCGGACTGGGGGGGCGCTGGAACAGTAC. The V call is TRBV30, the J call TRBJ2-7, with 13 bases fitting TRBD2. The read ends 1 residue before the CDR3 terminus; that terminus is restored from the germline J gene. Germline CDR1 is SQVVS and CDR2 is ANEGSEA. J was trimmed by 7 bases and V by 6 bases; bases with no gene match: 6. The CDR3 runs 13 residues. Full variable domain (missing parts from reference TRBV30 and TRBJ2-7): SVLLYQKPNRDICQSGTSLKIQCVADSQVVSMFWYQQFQEQSLMLMATANEGSEATYESGFTKDKFPISRPNLTFSTLTVNNARPGDSSIYFCSSRTGGALEQYFGPGTRLTVL.